What follows are 27 T cell receptor beta chains derived from one specimen sequenced in a study of preoperative IRX-2 immunotherapy in early breast cancer. The method was immunoSEQ multiplex PCR; TCRdb's version includes in-frame clones alone and lacks a portion of them. Of roughly 2,700 clones detected, 76% appear once; the ten largest clones hold around an eighth. Documented treatment: preoperative locoregional IRX-2 cytokine immunotherapy. The material sequenced was tumor tissue, taken after IRX-2 immunotherapy. These receptors were taken from a human donor with breast cancer.

CDR3 region: CASSPRDMPGADTQYF. CDR3 DNA sequence: TGCGCCAGCAGCCCCCGGGACATGCCAGGGGCAGATACGCAGTATTTT. V gene TRBV5-1 combines with J gene TRBJ2-3; D might be TRBD1 (6 bases). Between the trimmed V and J ends, which lost 4 bases and 4 bases, there was a span of 19 bases. This CDR3 has 16 residues. Germline values: CDR1 SGHRS, CDR2 YFSETQ.

This clone was seen more than once but under ten times. This sequence joins TRBV19 and TRBJ2-1, with 8 positions matching TRBD2. Germline trimming cut 1 base from V and 6 bases from J; bases unmatched to any gene: 5. Germline lookup yields CDR1 LNHDA and CDR2 SQIVND (reference sequence). The CDR3 spans 15 residues. As DNA, the CDR3 is TGTGCCAGTAGTATAGGCGGGACTAGACGCAATGAGCAGTTCTTC. Translation gives CASSIGGTRRNEQFF.

This chain links TRBV6-4 with TRBJ1-1; unclear D gene. The CDR3 runs 11 residues. From germline, CDR1 is MRHNA and CDR2 SNTAGT. V lost 6 bases and J lost 3, with 5 bases in between. The DNA of the CDR3 is TGTGCCAGCAGCTCCCACACTGAAGCTTTCTTT. Protein sequence: CASSSHTEAFF.

This chain links TRBV14 with TRBJ2-7; weak D call: TRBD2 (6 bases). This CDR3 has 14 residues. Trimming removed 5 bases at V and 4 bases at J, with 15 bases between. Germline CDR1 and CDR2: SGHDN and FVKESK. CDR3 region: CASSYQRRGYEQYF. The CDR3 nucleotides read TGTGCCAGCAGCTATCAGCGGCGGGGTTACGAGCAGTACTTC.

The chain links TRBV19 to TRBJ1-1; 7 bases match TRBD1. Germline values: CDR1 LNHDA, CDR2 SQIVND (reference sequence). Trimming took 5 bases from V and 0 from J; bases not matched to a gene: 3. The CDR3 length is 14 residues. CDR3: CASSEGQLNTEAFF. The CDR3 DNA follows: TGTGCCAGTAGTGAGGGACAGCTGAACACTGAAGCTTTCTTT.

This chain links TRBV6-8 with TRBJ1-2, with D unclear. The germline V gene has CDR1 MNHGY and CDR2 SAAAGT. Between the trimmed V and J ends, which lost 3 bases and 3 bases, there was a span of 11 bases. The length of the CDR3 is 14 residues. For the CDR3, the DNA is TGTGCCAGCAGTTATGTCCCGACGTACTATGGCTACACCTTC. Encoded protein: CASSYVPTYYGYTF.

This clone appeared a few times. The chain carries TRBV11-3 and TRBJ1-2, with D perhaps matching TRBD1 (5 bases). The CDR3 has 15 amino acids. V lost 5 bases and J 4 bases, leaving 17 bases between the germline ends. Germline V gene lookup returns CDR1 SGHNT and CDR2 YENEEA. The CDR3 region is CASSPRSGRAYGYTF. The CDR3 bases are TGTGCCAGCAGCCCCCGGTCGGGCAGGGCCTATGGCTACACCTTC.

Within the sample, this clone is large. The V gene is TRBV11-3, the J gene TRBJ1-3; the D is unclear. This CDR3 spans 18 amino acids. CDR1 SGHNT and CDR2 YENEEA come from the germline V gene. With 0 bases removed from V and 4 bases from J, the gap between germline ends came to 19 bases. CDR3 residues: CASSLEGVGGSPGNTIYF. In nucleotides, the CDR3 is TGTGCCAGCAGCTTAGAGGGAGTTGGAGGATCGCCCGGAAACACCATATATTTT.

In this sample, this clone turned up a few times. The chain recombines TRBV11-3 with TRBJ1-5; D possibly corresponds to TRBD1 (6 bases). CDR3 size: 15 residues. V lost 3 bases and J 1 base, leaving 10 bases between the germline ends. Germline V gene data show CDR1 as SGHNT and CDR2 as YENEEA. Written as DNA, the CDR3 is TGTGCCAGCAGCTTGTGGGGGGCGAGCAATCAGCCCCAGCATTTT. Translated, it gives CASSLWGASNQPQHF.

The chain recombines TRBV6-1 with TRBJ2-7; a possible D gene is TRBD1 (6 bases). CDR1 and CDR2 (germline): MNHNS, SASEGT. V was clipped by 0 bases and J by 4 bases, with 10 bases between them. This CDR3 contains 14 residues. The DNA for the CDR3 is TGTGCCAGCAGTGAAGCGAACAGGGCGTACGAGCAGTACTTC. Its translation: CASSEANRAYEQYF.

The V call is TRBV6-8, the J call TRBJ2-1; D gene ambiguous. CDR3 length: 13 amino acids. Germline V gene sequence: CDR1 MNHGY, CDR2 SAAAGT. V was trimmed by 5 bases and J by 2 bases, leaving 7 bases between them. CDR3 amino acids: CASSRDPYNEQFF. Here the CDR3 DNA reads TGTGCCAGCAGTCGCGATCCCTACAATGAGCAGTTCTTC.

The V gene is TRBV11-3, the J gene TRBJ2-7; no clear D. The CDR3 is made up of 14 amino acids. Looked up from germline, CDR1 is SGHNT and CDR2 is YENEEA. V was trimmed by 2 bases and J by 2 bases, leaving 10 bases between them. DNA for the CDR3: TGTGCCAGCAGCTTAATAGGGCCCACCTACGAGCAGTACTTC. It yields the protein CASSLIGPTYEQYF.

V usage is TRBV22-1 and J usage is TRBJ2-1; TRBD1, the D gene given by the table, was not confirmed from the DNA. TRBV22-1 is marked as a pseudogene. The CDR3 is 13 amino acids. CDR3: CASSWRQANEQFF. The CDR3 DNA follows: TGTGCCAGCAGTTGGAGACAGGCCAATGAGCAGTTCTTC.

The chain combines TRBV1 with TRBJ1-2; TRBD1 is taken as the D call from the table, unchecked against the DNA. TRBV1 constitutes a pseudogene. The CDR3 loop spans 14 amino acids. The CDR3 loop reads CASSQVTGGYGYTF. DNA of the CDR3: TGCGCCAGCAGCCAAGTAACAGGGGGTTATGGCTACACCTTC.

The chain recombines TRBV5-1 with TRBJ2-1, with 8 bases aligning to TRBD2. Germline loops: CDR1 SGHRS, CDR2 YFSETQ. V gave up 4 bases and J gave up 0 bases; unmatched junction bases: 12. This CDR3 has 18 amino acids. The CDR3 DNA is TGCGCCAGCAGCCACCGGGTCGTCGGGAGGGACTCCTACAATGAGCAGTTCTTC. Amino acids: CASSHRVVGRDSYNEQFF.

The CDR3 region has the DNA TGTGCCAGTAGCCGACTAGCGGGGGGAGCCTCCTACAATGAGCAGTTCTTC. The encoded protein is CASSRLAGGASYNEQFF. The chain combines TRBV19 with TRBJ2-1; 13 bases agree with TRBD2. CDR3 size: 17 residues. V shed 6 bases and J 0 bases; nucleotides not matched to a gene: 5. The germline V gene has CDR1 LNHDA and CDR2 SQIVND (reference sequence).

The chain recombines TRBV6-8 with TRBJ2-7; 11 bases line up with TRBD2. Germline V lookup: CDR1 MNHGY, CDR2 SAAAGT. The CDR3 totals 14 residues. V dropped 6 bases and J dropped 1; count of bases not matched to a gene: 2. CDR3 DNA: TGTGCCAGCAGGGGGACTAGCGGATCCTACGAGCAGTACTTC. Its protein product is CASRGTSGSYEQYF.

The V and J genes are TRBV12-2 and TRBJ2-3; TRBD2 is the table's D call, not checked against the DNA. TRBV12-2 is recorded as a pseudogene. This CDR3 region has 16 residues. Here the CDR3 DNA reads TGTGCCCTAGAAAGCGGGGAACGGCTCGTGACAGATACGCAGTATTTT. Its protein is CALESGERLVTDTQYF.

The J gene is TRBJ2-5, the V gene TRBV30; possibly TRBD2 for D (6 bases). This CDR3 comprises 14 residues. Trimming cost V 1 base and J 7 bases, with 16 bases left between them. In germline, CDR1 is GTSNPN, CDR2 SVGIG (reference sequence). CDR3 residues: CAWSDRPEGGTQYF. Here the CDR3 DNA reads TGTGCCTGGAGTGACCGACCGGAGGGAGGGACCCAGTACTTC.

The chain carries TRBV11-3 and TRBJ2-7; D is unresolved. CDR3 length equals 15 residues. With 3 bases removed from V and 0 bases from J, the gap between germline ends came to 12 bases. CDR1 and CDR2 from the germline V gene are SGHNT and YENEEA. The CDR3 here is CASSLLWGSSYEQYF. The CDR3, as DNA: TGTGCCAGCAGCTTGTTATGGGGAAGCTCCTACGAGCAGTACTTC.

There are a few counts of this clone. The chain uses TRBV19 and TRBJ2-7, with D perhaps matching TRBD1 (6 bases). CDR3 size: 15 residues. CDR1 and CDR2 from the germline V gene are LNHDA and SQIVND (reference sequence). V gave up 5 bases and J gave up 6 bases, with 20 bases separating them. The CDR3 spells CASSPGRYRVGEQYF. The CDR3 DNA is TGTGCCAGTAGTCCCGGACGCTACAGGGTGGGCGAGCAGTACTTC.

The sample holds one count of this clone. The rearrangement joins TRBV23-1 to TRBJ1-1, with 10 positions matching TRBD1. TRBV23-1 falls under the ORF class, with uncertain function. This CDR3 is 15 amino acids long. The V segment lost 6 bases and the J segment 3 bases; nucleotides outside the gene matches: 7. The CDR3 nucleotides read TGCGCCAGCAGCCAAGACAGGGGGCCTGACACTGAAGCTTTCTTT. Encoded protein: CASSQDRGPDTEAFF.

This clone was observed a handful of times. The chain uses TRBV6-8 and TRBJ2-1; D is possibly TRBD2 (5 bases). CDR1 and CDR2 from the germline V gene are MNHGY and SAAAGT. V lost 5 bases and J lost 4, with 12 bases in between. The CDR3 runs 14 residues. The CDR3 protein is CASSVEGRYNEQFF. The CDR3 coding sequence is TGTGCCAGCAGTGTGGAAGGGAGATACAATGAGCAGTTCTTC.

The chain has TRBV6-8 and TRBJ2-7; D is undetermined. Germline CDR1 and CDR2: MNHGY and SAAAGT. Trimming stripped 2 bases from V and 0 bases from J, with 8 bases between. This CDR3 region has 14 residues. CDR3 coding DNA: TGTGCCAGCAGTTACCGCTCCTACTCCTACGAGCAGTACTTC. Its protein is CASSYRSYSYEQYF.

The rearrangement joins TRBV5-1 to TRBJ1-2, with a weak D call TRBD1 (5 bases). The CDR3 is made up of 15 amino acids. V shed 0 bases and J shed 4 bases, with 13 bases lying between them. Germline CDR1 and CDR2: SGHRS and YFSETQ. CDR3 loop: CASSLGLGDSYGYTF. In DNA, the CDR3 is TGCGCCAGCAGCTTGGGTCTGGGCGACAGCTATGGCTACACCTTC.

V and J are TRBV30 and TRBJ1-2; D not resolved. V was clipped by 2 bases and J by 4 bases, with 14 bases between them. Looked up from germline, CDR1 is GTSNPN and CDR2 is SVGIG (reference sequence). The length of the CDR3 is 14 residues. CDR3 protein: CAWSPTPGTYGYTF. In DNA, the CDR3 is TGTGCCTGGAGTCCCACGCCGGGTACCTATGGCTACACCTTC. The complete variable domain, with remaining parts taken from reference TRBV30 and TRBJ1-2, reads SQTIHQWPATLVQPVGSPLSLECTVEGTSNPNLYWYRQAAGRGLQLLFYSVGIGQISSEVPQNLSASRPQDRQFILSSKKLLLSDSGFYLCAWSPTPGTYGYTFGSGTRLTVV.

This clone was counted a few times. The genes are TRBV19 and TRBJ2-3; the match to TRBD2 covers 7 bases. CDR3 length: 13 amino acids. Germline V gene sequence: CDR1 LNHDA, CDR2 SQIVND (reference sequence). V gave up 8 bases and J gave up 6 bases; unmatched junction bases: 8. The CDR3 DNA reads as TGTGCCAGTTTTGGAGCGGGACTTGATACGCAGTATTTT. Translating gives CASFGAGLDTQYF. The full variable domain, its missing parts supplied by reference TRBV19 and TRBJ2-3, is DGGITQSPKYLFRKEGQNVTLSCEQNLNHDAMYWYRQDPGQGLRLIYYSQIVNDFQKGDIAEGYSVSREKKESFPLTVTSAQKNPTAFYLCASFGAGLDTQYFGPGTRLTVL.